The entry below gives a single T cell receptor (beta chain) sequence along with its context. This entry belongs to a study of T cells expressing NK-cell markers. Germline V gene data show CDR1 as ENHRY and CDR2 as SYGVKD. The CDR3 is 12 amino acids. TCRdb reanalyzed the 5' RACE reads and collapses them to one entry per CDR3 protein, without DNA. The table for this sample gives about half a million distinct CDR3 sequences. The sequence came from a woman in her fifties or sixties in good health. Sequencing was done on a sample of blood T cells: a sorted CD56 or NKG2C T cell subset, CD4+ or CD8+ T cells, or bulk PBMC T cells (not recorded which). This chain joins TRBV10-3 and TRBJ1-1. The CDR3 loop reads CAISDHLAEAFF.